These T cell receptor beta chains were read from a single sample in a study of blood T cell repertoires in COVID-19. The assay was immunoSEQ multiplex PCR, and TCRdb's table has in-frame clones only and misses some. The sample consists of some 290,000 clones, around 81% of them appearing once. Sequences were obtained from peripheral blood. These receptors were taken from a woman between 55 and 75 years old with active or convalescent COVID-19. The CDR3 runs from the conserved cysteine through the conserved F or W. A D gene is named only where the DNA matches it firmly. Size is stated for part of the rows, as once, few or many counts, or as a class when the clone is expanded.

d_call	v_call	j_call	clone_size	cdr3_nt	cdr3_aa
TRBD1	TRBV19	TRBJ2-7	NA	TGTGCCAGTAGTATCATCCCGACAGGGGGGTCCTACGAGCAGTACTTC	CASSIIPTGGSYEQYF
TRBD1	TRBV6-1	TRBJ2-2	NA	TGTGCCAGCAGTGATAGAAGCCACAGGGGGCGTCCCGGGGAGCTGTTTTTT	CASSDRSHRGRPGELFF
NA	TRBV12-1	TRBJ2-1	NA	TGTGCCAGCAGCTTTGAAGGGACACGGACGTGGAATGAGCAGTTCTTC	CASSFEGTRTWNEQFF
NA	TRBV12-3/TRBV12-4	TRBJ1-2	NA	TGTGCCAGCAGTTTAGGGGAGGACTATGGCTACACCTTC	CASSLGEDYGYTF
NA	TRBV19	TRBJ2-1	NA	TGTGCCAGTAGTATATTCGACATTAGCTCCTACAATGAGCAGTTCTTC	CASSIFDISSYNEQFF
NA	TRBV27	TRBJ1-2	once	TGTGCCAGCAGTTTAAGGCGCGGAAACTATGGCTACACCTTC	CASSLRRGNYGYTF
TRBD1	TRBV5-1	TRBJ1-6	NA	TGCGCCAGCAGCTTGGGCAGGACAGGGGTGAAAGGAGCTGGTTCACCCCTCCACTTT	CASSLGRTGVKGAGSPLHF
TRBD1	TRBV7-2	TRBJ1-3	NA	TGTGCCAGCAGCTTGACCGGGACAGGGTCCGGAAACACCATATATTTT	CASSLTGTGSGNTIYF
TRBD2	TRBV30	TRBJ2-3	NA	TGTGCCTGGAGTACGACTAGCGGGGACCCAGATACGCAGTATTTT	CAWSTTSGDPDTQYF
NA	TRBV18	TRBJ2-3	NA	TGTGCCAGCTCACCTGGCTCCACAGATACGCAGTATTTT	CASSPGSTDTQYF
NA	TRBV6-5	TRBJ1-1	NA	TGTGCCAGCAGGCACACGGGGGAGGCTGAAGCTTTCTTT	CASRHTGEAEAFF
NA	TRBV9	TRBJ1-5	few	TGTGCCAGCAGCGTACAGGGGCTTAGCAATCAGCCCCAGCATTTT	CASSVQGLSNQPQHF
NA	TRBV7-6	TRBJ2-7	many	TGTGCCAGCAGCTTACAGGTTACCTACGAGCAGTACTTC	CASSLQVTYEQYF
TRBD1	TRBV7-6	TRBJ2-7	NA	TGTGCCAGCAGCTTAGCTCTTGGGACAGGCATCGGCGAGCAGTACTTC	CASSLALGTGIGEQYF
NA	TRBV24-1	TRBJ1-1	NA	TGTGCCACCCAACGGACAGCAGTGAGTGAAGCTTTCTTT	CATQRTAVSEAFF
TRBD1	TRBV3-1/TRBV3-2	TRBJ1-1	NA	TGTGCCAGCAGCCGCGCAATAACAGGGGGCATGAACACTGAAGCTTTCTTT	CASSRAITGGMNTEAFF
TRBD2	TRBV14	TRBJ2-2	NA	TGTGCCAGCAGCGATAGCGGGGGGGCGAACACCGGGGAGCTGTTTTTT	CASSDSGGANTGELFF
TRBD1	TRBV29-1	TRBJ1-1	NA	TGCAGCGCAGGGGGCGCGTCGGGTGAAGCTTTCTTT	CSAGGASGEAFF
NA	TRBV29-1	TRBJ2-5	few	TGCAGCGTTGACCTGACAGGGGAGGGAGAGACCCAGTACTTC	CSVDLTGEGETQYF
NA	TRBV11-1	TRBJ1-6	NA	TGTGCCAGCAGCTTAGTTCGGGATTCACCCCTCCACTTT	CASSLVRDSPLHF
NA	TRBV9	TRBJ1-2	NA	TGTGCCAGCAGCGTAGATCCCAGGGATGGTGGCTACACCTTC	CASSVDPRDGGYTF
NA	TRBV30	TRBJ1-3	NA	TGTGCCTGGAGTATGGGTGCGGGGACCTTCTCTGGAAACACCATATATTTT	CAWSMGAGTFSGNTIYF
NA	TRBV7-5	TRBJ1-1	NA	TGTGCCAGAAGTTACGGACAGTTTCCCACTGAAGCTTTCTTT	CARSYGQFPTEAFF
TRBD1	TRBV10-1	TRBJ2-5	NA	TGCGCCAGCAGTGACTTGACAGGGGCCCGAGGCAGCCAGACCCAGTACTTC	CASSDLTGARGSQTQYF
NA	TRBV2	TRBJ2-1	NA	TGTGCCAGCCAGGAATTGGCCCTTTCCTACAATGAGCAGTTCTTC	CASQELALSYNEQFF
NA	TRBV4-3	TRBJ1-6	once	TGCGCCAGCAGCCAAGGACTGGGCCAAGGAGGGTCACCCCTCCACTTT	CASSQGLGQGGSPLHF
NA	TRBV9	TRBJ1-1	NA	TGTGCCAGCAGCGCCTCAGGGGCGAACACTGAAGCTTTCTTT	CASSASGANTEAFF
NA	TRBV28	TRBJ1-2	NA	TGTGCCAGCAGTTTAGGCATGAACTATGGCTACACCTTC	CASSLGMNYGYTF
NA	TRBV4-3	TRBJ2-3	NA	TGCGCCAGCAGCCAAGATGTGGCGGGAACAGTGGCAGATACGCAGTATTTT	CASSQDVAGTVADTQYF
TRBD1	TRBV4-2	TRBJ1-4	NA	TGTGCCAGCAGCCCCTGGGACAGACTGAATGAAAAACTGTTTTTT	CASSPWDRLNEKLFF
TRBD2	TRBV9	TRBJ2-1	NA	TGTGCCAGCAGCGCCGTAAGAGCGGGGGGCGATGAGCAGTTCTTC	CASSAVRAGGDEQFF
NA	TRBV12-3/TRBV12-4	TRBJ2-2	NA	TGTGCCAGCAGGCAGGGCACCGGGGAGCTGTTTTTT	CASRQGTGELFF
TRBD2	TRBV2	TRBJ2-3	NA	TGTGCCAGCAGTGCCGGGACTAGCGATACGCAGTATTTT	CASSAGTSDTQYF
NA	TRBV14	TRBJ2-5	NA	TGTGCCAGCAGCCTTCAACAGGGCTACCAAGAGACCCAGTACTTC	CASSLQQGYQETQYF
NA	TRBV27	TRBJ2-2	NA	TGTGCCACCTTCCCGGGGGGCCGCGACACCGGGGAGCTGTTTTTT	CATFPGGRDTGELFF
NA	TRBV18	TRBJ1-1	few	TGTGCCAGCTCACCGCTGCCGGGAGACGACACTGAAGCTTTCTTT	CASSPLPGDDTEAFF
TRBD2	TRBV13	TRBJ2-5	NA	TGTGCCAGCAGCTGGGGACTAGCGTACCAAGGGGGCCAGTACTTC	CASSWGLAYQGGQYF
NA	TRBV19	TRBJ1-1	NA	TGTGCCAGTAGTATACGGGAGAACACTGAAGCTTTCTTT	CASSIRENTEAFF
NA	TRBV28	TRBJ1-2	NA	TGTGCCAGCAGCGCGAATCAGGGAAGGTCCTATGGCTACACCTTC	CASSANQGRSYGYTF
TRBD1	TRBV27	TRBJ1-1	NA	TGTGCCAGCAGTTTAATCCTAAACAGGGGGAACACTGAAGCTTTCTTT	CASSLILNRGNTEAFF
NA	TRBV30	TRBJ2-5	NA	TGTGCCTGGAGTGTACGGCAAGAGACCCAGTACTTC	CAWSVRQETQYF
NA	TRBV5-1	TRBJ1-2	NA	TGCGCCAGCAGCTTGGACGGGACTCGGAACTATGGCTACACCTTC	CASSLDGTRNYGYTF
NA	TRBV4-2	TRBJ2-2	NA	TGTGCCAGCAGCCAAGGAAAACTAACTCCGAACACCGGGGAGCTGTTTTTT	CASSQGKLTPNTGELFF
NA	TRBV7-8	TRBJ2-3	NA	TGTGCCAGCACCTTACGGGGAGATACGCAGTATTTT	CASTLRGDTQYF
NA	TRBV2	TRBJ1-3	once	TGTGCCAGCAGTGGCGGGCGGGTGCGAAACACCATATATTTT	CASSGGRVRNTIYF
TRBD2	TRBV11-3	TRBJ2-3	NA	TGTGCCAGCAGCATAAGGACTAGCGGGGGGGCGGTAGATACGCAGTATTTT	CASSIRTSGGAVDTQYF
NA	TRBV16	TRBJ2-3	NA	TGTGCCAGCAGCCAACCCGACTCAGATACGCAGTATTTT	CASSQPDSDTQYF
TRBD1	TRBV19	TRBJ1-4	NA	TGTGCCAGTAGTTTGACGAGGACAGGTTCGAGTGAAAAACTGTTTTTT	CASSLTRTGSSEKLFF
TRBD1	TRBV29-1	TRBJ2-2	NA	TGCAGCGTTGAGAAGGGGGACAGGAACACCGGGGAGCTGTTTTTT	CSVEKGDRNTGELFF